These T cell receptor beta chains were read from a single sample in a study of blood T cell repertoires in COVID-19. Clones were read by immunoSEQ multiplex PCR, and TCRdb kept only the in-frame ones, dropping some. The profile shows more than 15,000 clones, roughly 90% of them singletons. The source material was peripheral blood. Source of these receptors: a woman aged 55-70 years with active COVID-19. Both conserved end residues are part of each CDR3. The D gene is left open where the match is weak. Some rows mark clone size as missing; the rest say once, few, many or name a class of expanded clone.

D	size	V	J	DNA	CDR3
TRBD2	-	TRBV11-3	TRBJ2-3	TGTGCCAGCAGCCCCGGGGGGGCGGGACGCACAGATACGCAGTATTTT	CASSPGGAGRTDTQYF
TRBD2	-	TRBV5-6	TRBJ2-3	TGTGCCAGCAGCTTCTTTCCGGGGGGACCCACAGATACGCAGTATTTT	CASSFFPGGPTDTQYF
-	-	TRBV5-4	TRBJ2-3	TGTGCCAGCGTCGGGGGGCCAACAGATACGCAGTATTTT	CASVGGPTDTQYF
-	-	TRBV5-1	TRBJ2-6	TGCGCCAGCAGCGTGGGAGGCTCTGGGGCCAACGTCCTGACTTTC	CASSVGGSGANVLTF
-	-	TRBV27	TRBJ1-4	TGTGCCAGCAGTCTCCTCGGGAAGGGTGAAAAACTGTTTTTT	CASSLLGKGEKLFF
-	once	TRBV6-5	TRBJ2-6	TGTGCCAGCAGGCCAGGTGGGGCCAACGTCCTGACTTTC	CASRPGGANVLTF
-	few	TRBV10-3	TRBJ2-1	TGTGCCATCAAAGGGGGTCACAATGAGCAGTTCTTC	CAIKGGHNEQFF
TRBD1	-	TRBV6-5	TRBJ1-2	TGTGCCAGCAGTACAGCGACAGGGATCTATGGCTACACCTTC	CASSTATGIYGYTF
-	-	TRBV4-1	TRBJ1-6	TGCGCCAGCAGCCAAGTCCCGTCCTTAGATAATTCACCCCTCCACTTT	CASSQVPSLDNSPLHF
-	-	TRBV5-5	TRBJ1-5	TGTGCCAGCAGCTTGGAAGGGGGTGAGGATCAGCCCCAGCATTTT	CASSLEGGEDQPQHF
-	-	TRBV12-3/TRBV12-4	TRBJ2-7	TGTGCCAGCAGGGAAGGGGGCTACGAGCAGTACTTC	CASREGGYEQYF
TRBD1	once	TRBV4-1	TRBJ2-2	TGCGCCAGCAGCCAAGATAGGGGGCCCGTCGGGGAGCTGTTTTTT	CASSQDRGPVGELFF
-	-	TRBV12-2	TRBJ2-7	TGTGCAAGTCGCTCCGAACCTGGGCAGGGGTATTTTGACTACGAGCAGTACTTC	CASRSEPGQGYFDYEQYF
-	-	TRBV2	TRBJ2-5	TGTGCCAGCAGGGAAAGGGGGTCTAGCTCCCAAGAGACCCAGTACTTC	CASRERGSSSQETQYF
TRBD1	-	TRBV2	TRBJ2-1	TGTGCCAGCAGCGGACAGGGCTATGAGCAGTTCTTC	CASSGQGYEQFF